Following are 15 T cell receptor beta chains from one sample sequenced in a study of T cell repertoires in aging, cancer and after chemotherapy. TRB rearrangements spanning V, D and J were amplified using mixed TRB-A/B primers. TCRdb reprocessed the multiplex PCR reads with MiXCR, giving one entry per CDR3 protein. Of thousands of distinct CDR3 sequences detected, 52% appear once; the ten largest clones hold 30% to 40%. Amplification of TCR beta used genomic DNA extracted from peripheral blood. The specimen was blood. The receptors come from a human donor with a blood cancer. The donor label of this sample is uncertain.

Points on this clonotype: An end of the junction does not agree with germline; a read error may underlie this. The chain couples TRBV5-1 to TRBJ2-2, with 11 bases matching TRBD2. CDR3 length equals 16 residues. Germline V gives CDR1 SGHRS, CDR2 YFSETQ. The DNA of the CDR3 is TGTGCCAGCAGCCGAGGGCTAGCGGGAGGTCCCGGGGAGCTGTTTTTT. This encodes CASSRGLAGGPGELFF. Full variable domain (missing parts from reference TRBV5-1 and TRBJ2-2): KAGVTQTPRYLIKTRGQQVTLSCSPISGHRSVSWYQQTPGQGLQFLFEYFSETQRNKGNFPGRFSGRQFSNSRSEMNVSTLELGDSALYLCASSRGLAGGPGELFFGEGSRLTVL.

The genes are TRBV27 and TRBJ2-4; D uncertain. Germline V gives CDR1 MNHEY, CDR2 SMNVEV (reference sequence). The CDR3 loop spans 16 amino acids. The germline V and J ends were trimmed by 7 bases and 2 bases, with 18 bases remaining between them. CDR3 bases: TGTGCCAGCACCCGGATAGGCCTTTTGCCCAAAAACATTCAGTACTTC. It translates to CASTRIGLLPKNIQYF.

This clonotype was detected a few times. The V gene is TRBV19, the J gene TRBJ2-6; unclear D gene. This CDR3 is built from 13 residues. Germline V gene data show CDR1 as LNHDA and CDR2 as SQIVND (reference sequence). Trimming left V 5 bases short and J 2 bases short, with 4 bases between. The CDR3 coding sequence is TGTGCCAGTAGTCTAACTGGGGCCAACGTCCTGACTTTC. It translates to CASSLTGANVLTF.

The V and J genes are TRBV6-6 and TRBJ2-7; D gene ambiguous. The CDR3 is 12 amino acids. V was cut by 5 bases and J by 4 bases, with 9 bases left in between. Germline CDR1 is MNHNY and CDR2 is SVGAGI (reference sequence). CDR3: CASSQVGYEQYF. The CDR3 DNA sequence: TGTGCCAGCAGTCAGGTGGGGTACGAGCAGTACTTC.

This clonotype is large by share. The rearrangement joins TRBV24-1 to TRBJ2-5, with unresolved D. The germline V gene has CDR1 KGHDR and CDR2 SFDVKD. Trimming removed 5 bases at V and 5 bases at J, with 5 bases between. CDR3 length: 11 amino acids. CDR3 sequence reads: CATSVGETQYF. CDR3 coding DNA: TGTGCCACCAGTGTAGGTGAGACCCAGTACTTC.

This clonotype was detected only a few times. The V and J genes are TRBV19 and TRBJ1-5; TRBD1 agrees at 8 bases. Germline V CDR1 and CDR2: LNHDA, SQIVND (reference sequence). The CDR3 is made up of 13 amino acids. J was trimmed by 7 bases and V by 3 bases; bases with no gene match: 2. The CDR3 nucleotides read TGTGCCAGTAGTATTCAGGGGGCACAGCCCCAGCATTTT. It is translated as CASSIQGAQPQHF.

J is TRBJ2-7 and V is TRBV5-8, with 8 bases identical to TRBD1. V shed 0 bases and J 6 bases; nucleotides not matched to a gene: 2. In germline, CDR1 is SGHTS, CDR2 YDEGEE. CDR3 length: 13 amino acids. The CDR3: CASSLGQGSEQYF. DNA of the CDR3: TGTGCCAGCAGCTTGGGACAGGGGAGCGAGCAGTACTTC.

In its sample, this clonotype was seen a few times. CDR3: CASSTRQGYEQYF. CDR3 sequence (DNA): TGTGCCAGTAGTACCCGACAGGGCTACGAGCAGTACTTC. The chain recombines TRBV19 with TRBJ2-7; 7 nucleotides match TRBD1. The CDR3 extends over 13 amino acids. The V gene end was trimmed by 4 bases and the J gene end by 3 bases; junction bases not matched to a gene: 3. Germline loops: CDR1 LNHDA, CDR2 SQIVND (reference sequence).

This clonotype was recorded a few times. The V call is TRBV10-3, the J call TRBJ1-3, with D possibly TRBD1 on 6 matching bases. The CDR3 extends over 15 amino acids. Trimming removed 0 bases at V and 0 bases at J, with 6 bases between. Germline V gives CDR1 ENHRY, CDR2 SYGVKD. As DNA, the CDR3 is TGTGCCATCAGTGAGTCAGGGGGCTCTGGAAACACCATATATTTT. This translates into CAISESGGSGNTIYF.

This clonotype has just a few counts. This chain connects TRBV6-6 to TRBJ2-7, with D perhaps TRBD1 or TRBD2 (5 bases each). CDR1 is MNHNY and CDR2 is SVGAGI in the germline V gene (reference sequence). V lost 2 bases, J lost 6 bases, and 5 bases lay in between. The CDR3 is 11 amino acids. CDR3 DNA sequence: TGTGCCAGCAGTTACGGGGGCGAGCAGTACTTC. It specifies CASSYGGEQYF.

In its sample, this clonotype was seen a few times. The chain is built from TRBV11-1 and TRBJ2-7; 9 nucleotides line up with TRBD2. The CDR3 consists of 13 residues. The J segment lost 6 bases and the V segment lost 5 bases, leaving 5 bases of the junction unmatched. Germline CDR1 reads SGHAT; CDR2 reads FQDESV (reference sequence). The CDR3 region has the DNA TGTGCCAGCAGCGAGGGACTAGCAGCCGAGCAGTACTTC. Translated: CASSEGLAAEQYF.

Note on this clonotype: Possible read error: a much larger clone is one base away. This chain connects TRBV7-2 to TRBJ2-3; a possible D gene is TRBD1 (6 bases). Germline V lookup: CDR1 SGHTA, CDR2 FQGNSA. CDR3 size: 19 residues. DNA for the CDR3: TGTGCCAACAGCTCGCCACACCGGTCAGGGGCAGGGCCCACAGATACGCAGTATTTT. Protein: CANSSPHRSGAGPTDTQYF.

This clonotype came up a few times. The J gene is TRBJ2-2, the V gene TRBV29-1; D not certain. There are 15 residues in the CDR3. The germline V gene has CDR1 SQVTM and CDR2 ANQGSEA. With 2 bases removed from V and 1 base from J, the gap between germline ends came to 11 bases. CDR3 nucleotide sequence: TGCAGCGTTGAACCGGCGTGGCAGAACACCGGGGAGCTGTTTTTT. It is translated as CSVEPAWQNTGELFF.

The chain is built from TRBV20-1 and TRBJ1-3; D possibly corresponds to TRBD1 (5 bases). Germline CDR1 is DFQATT and CDR2 is SNEGSKA (reference sequence). The CDR3 consists of 17 residues. V was clipped by 6 bases and J by 0 bases, with 21 bases between them. CDR3 in amino acids: CSARDQSVSASGNTIYF. CDR3 sequence (DNA): TGCAGTGCCAGGGACCAGAGTGTGAGCGCCTCTGGAAACACCATATATTTT.

The rearrangement uses TRBV18 and TRBJ2-7; 7 bases align to TRBD2. This CDR3 region has 13 residues. Germline loops: CDR1 KGHSH, CDR2 LQKENI. After removal of 2 bases from V and 3 bases from J, the junction contained 1 base not matched to a gene. The CDR3 spells CASSPGTNYEQYF. CDR3 in DNA: TGTGCCAGCTCACCAGGGACTAACTACGAGCAGTACTTC.